This T cell receptor (beta chain) was identified in a study of beta chain features in type 1 diabetes. For this clone: The antigen is undetermined.

The authors took one heparinised blood draw, averaging approximately 120 mL, from each donor. TCRB transcripts that were expressed got sequenced, as all of the isolated RNA had been reverse transcribed. Repertoires were generated with immunoSEQ multiplex PCR, while TCRdb's copy carries only in-frame clones and drops some. The table records about half a million clones, approximately 10% of them present only once. This CDR3 contains 15 residues. From germline, CDR1 is SEHNR and CDR2 FQNEAQ (reference sequence). The ends were cut back, 3 bases at V and 0 bases at J, with 10 bases in the middle. Study observations and caveats: Insertions were fewer and deletions more numerous at VDJ junctions in type 1 diabetes patients.

This chain uses TRBV7-9 with TRBJ2-3; D is uncertain. This sequence was found in a woman between 18 and 29 years old in good health. The sequenced sample was naive CD4+ T cells from blood. Written as DNA, the CDR3 is TGTGCCAGCAGCTTGGCAGTCCCTAGCACAGATACGCAGTATTTT. Its translation is CASSLAVPSTDTQYF.